Sequencing of this T cell receptor (beta chain) was carried out in a study of beta chain features in type 1 diabetes. Points from the study as a whole: VDJ junctions from type 1 diabetes patients carried fewer insertions and larger deletions.

The CDR3 totals 19 residues. V shed 2 bases and J 3 bases; nucleotides not matched to a gene: 11. In germline, CDR1 is LNHNV, CDR2 YYDKDF (reference sequence). On this clone: Antigen unknown. Other nucleotide sequences in the sample specify the same CDR3.

Donors underwent one heparinised blood draw, about 0.12 L on average. Stem cell-like memory, regulatory, central memory and naive CD4+ cells were sorted via CD45RO/CCR7/CD25/CD127/CD95/CD27. The sequenced template was cDNA made from the entire isolated RNA. This table comes from immunoSEQ multiplex PCR, and its TCRdb copy is limited to in-frame clones, with some not included. In the table there are 35,000 or so clones, 55% to 70% of which are singletons. This receptor was taken from a woman in her twenties or thirties in good health. The V call is TRBV15, the J call TRBJ2-2; 11 positions match TRBD1. The sequenced sample was Tregs from blood. In DNA, the CDR3 is TGTGCCACCAGCAGAACCACCTTCGGACAGGGGGCGCACACCGGGGAGCTGTTTTTT. Its translation is CATSRTTFGQGAHTGELFF.